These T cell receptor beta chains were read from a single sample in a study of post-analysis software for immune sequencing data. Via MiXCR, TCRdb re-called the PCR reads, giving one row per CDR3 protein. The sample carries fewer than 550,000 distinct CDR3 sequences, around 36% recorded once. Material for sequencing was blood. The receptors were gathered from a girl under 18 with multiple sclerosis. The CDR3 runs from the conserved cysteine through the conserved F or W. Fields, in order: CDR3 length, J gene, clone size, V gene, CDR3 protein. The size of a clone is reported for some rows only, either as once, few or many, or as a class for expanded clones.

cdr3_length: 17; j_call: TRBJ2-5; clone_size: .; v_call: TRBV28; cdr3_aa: CASSFIRGGGFQETQYF
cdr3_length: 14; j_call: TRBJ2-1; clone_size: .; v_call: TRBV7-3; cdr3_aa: CASTASGGANEQFF
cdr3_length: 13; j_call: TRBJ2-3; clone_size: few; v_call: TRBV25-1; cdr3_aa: CASSEGFGDTQYF
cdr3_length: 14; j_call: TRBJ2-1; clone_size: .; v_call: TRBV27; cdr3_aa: CASSLGFPYNEQFF
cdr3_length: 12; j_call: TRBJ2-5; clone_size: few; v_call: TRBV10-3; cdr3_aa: CAIADNQETQYF
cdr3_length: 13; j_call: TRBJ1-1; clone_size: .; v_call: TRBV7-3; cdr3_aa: CASRRGRNTEAFF
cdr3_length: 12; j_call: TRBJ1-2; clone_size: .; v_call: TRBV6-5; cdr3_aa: CASRRTGGGYTF
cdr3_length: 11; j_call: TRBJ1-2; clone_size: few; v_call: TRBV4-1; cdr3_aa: CASSQNGGYTF
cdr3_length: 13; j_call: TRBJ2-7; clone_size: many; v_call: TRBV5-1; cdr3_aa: CASSRQGAYEQYF
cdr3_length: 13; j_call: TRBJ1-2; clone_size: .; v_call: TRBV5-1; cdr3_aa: CASSPNQGEGYTF
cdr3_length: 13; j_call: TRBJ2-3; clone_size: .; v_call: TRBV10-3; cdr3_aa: CAIRRLGTDTQYF
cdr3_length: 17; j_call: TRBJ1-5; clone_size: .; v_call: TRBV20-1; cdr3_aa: CSARVGTGFLSNQPQHF
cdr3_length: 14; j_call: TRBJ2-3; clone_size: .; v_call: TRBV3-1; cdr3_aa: CASSSSGGGDTQYF
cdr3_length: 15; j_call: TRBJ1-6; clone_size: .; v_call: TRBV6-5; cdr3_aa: CASRVDNSYNSPLHF